Listed below are T cell receptor beta chains from one sample, sequenced in a study of T cells in Graves' hyperthyroidism and ophthalmopathy. TCRdb processed the multiplex PCR reads anew with MiXCR; each CDR3 protein has one entry. The sample includes some 350,000 distinct CDR3 sequences, roughly 25% of them seen just once. The sample consisted of blood. Receptor source: a man aged 45-60 years with Graves' hyperthyroidism. Both conserved end residues are part of each CDR3. The D gene is left open where the match is weak. Clone sizes are given selectively: once, few, many, or a class where the clone is expanded.

TRBD2	TRBJ2-7	.	TRBV27	CASSLEGTSGFYEQYF	TGTGCCAGCAGTTTAGAGGGGACTAGCGGGTTCTACGAGCAGTACTTC
.	TRBJ2-3	.	TRBV11-2	CASSLDGLNTDTQYF	TGTGCCAGCAGCTTAGACGGTCTGAACACAGATACGCAGTATTTT
.	TRBJ1-1	many	TRBV27	CASSFGGTDTEAFF	TGTGCCAGCAGTTTTGGGGGTACAGACACTGAAGCTTTCTTT
.	TRBJ1-2	.	TRBV10-2	CASSASGGAPYGYTF	TGCGCCAGCAGTGCTTCGGGGGGGGCGCCGTATGGCTACACCTTC
TRBD1	TRBJ2-7	.	TRBV3-1	CASSQEGDRDYEQYF	TGTGCCAGCAGCCAAGAAGGGGACAGAGACTACGAGCAGTACTTC
TRBD2	TRBJ2-7	.	TRBV11-3	CASSSGDVLAGDPLSKEQYF	TGTGCCAGCAGCTCCGGAGATGTTCTAGCGGGGGATCCGTTGTCGAAGGAGCAGTACTTC
.	TRBJ2-3	many	TRBV12-3/TRBV12-4	CASSSPGTWGTQYF	TGTGCCAGCAGCTCTCCCGGGACTTGGGGTACGCAGTATTTT
.	TRBJ1-3	few	TRBV11-2	CASSLEQTGNTIYF	TGTGCCAGCAGCTTAGAACAAACTGGAAACACCATATATTTT
.	TRBJ1-1	.	TRBV6-1	CASLYSEHSEAFF	TGTGCCTCCCTATACAGTGAACATTCTGAAGCTTTCTTT
.	TRBJ1-2	few	TRBV20-1	CSARDLGSGYGYTF	TGCAGTGCTAGAGATCTGGGCTCCGGCTATGGCTACACCTTC
TRBD2	TRBJ2-5	few	TRBV18	CASSPSGLAGGRKETQYF	TGTGCCAGCTCACCGTCGGGACTAGCGGGAGGGAGGAAAGAGACCCAGTACTTC
TRBD1	TRBJ1-5	few	TRBV12-3/TRBV12-4	CASSLVGQAPNQPQHF	TGTGCCAGCAGTTTGGTAGGACAGGCCCCCAATCAGCCCCAGCATTTT
.	TRBJ1-2	.	TRBV6-1	CASGPKANYGYTF	TGTGCCAGCGGACCGAAAGCTAACTATGGCTACACCTTC
.	TRBJ1-1	.	TRBV5-6	CASSMGGRSNTEAFF	TGTGCCAGCAGCATGGGGGGACGGTCGAACACTGAAGCTTTCTTT
TRBD2	TRBJ2-3	.	TRBV6-2/TRBV6-3	CASCHGTSGGRHMNTQYF	TGTGCCAGCTGCCACGGGACTAGCGGGGGGCGGCACATGAATACGCAGTATTTT
.	TRBJ1-4	few	TRBV7-3	CASSLDDEKLFF	TGTGCCAGCAGCTTAGACGATGAAAAACTGTTTTTT
.	TRBJ2-2	.	TRBV2	CASRESGTIGAGELFF	TGTGCCAGCAGGGAGAGCGGGACAATAGGCGCCGGGGAGCTGTTTTTT
TRBD2	TRBJ2-1	.	TRBV20-1	CSARNPREGQNEQFF	TGCAGTGCTAGAAACCCGCGGGAGGGCCAGAATGAGCAGTTCTTC
TRBD1	TRBJ2-5	many	TRBV15	CATSRDGQGGSGSPLQETQYF	TGTGCCACCAGCAGAGATGGACAGGGAGGTAGCGGTTCGCCCCTTCAAGAGACCCAGTACTTC
.	TRBJ2-5	.	TRBV6-9	CASSYGGSQETQYF	TGTGCCAGCAGTTACGGGGGCAGCCAAGAGACCCAGTACTTC
TRBD1	TRBJ1-1	.	TRBV6-5	CASSYQGDTEAFF	TGTGCCAGCAGTTACCAGGGGGACACTGAAGCTTTCTTT
TRBD1	TRBJ1-4	.	TRBV3-1	CASSQKATGDNEKLFF	TGTGCCAGCAGCCAAAAGGCGACAGGGGATAATGAAAAACTGTTTTTT
.	TRBJ2-5	.	TRBV6-5	CASSYREETQYF	TGTGCCAGCAGTTACAGAGAAGAGACCCAGTACTTC
.	TRBJ1-1	.	TRBV3-1	CASSLGVFGLNTEAFF	TGTGCCAGCAGCCTTGGGGTTTTCGGACTGAACACTGAAGCTTTCTTT
TRBD2	TRBJ2-1	.	TRBV7-9	CASSFTLAGDNEQFF	TGTGCCAGCAGCTTCACACTAGCGGGAGACAATGAGCAGTTCTTC
.	TRBJ2-1	few	TRBV7-9	CASTHYDVGEQFF	TGTGCCAGCACTCACTATGACGTAGGGGAGCAGTTCTTC
.	TRBJ2-5	.	TRBV10-2	CASSELDFGPRTQYF	TGCGCCAGCAGTGAGTTGGACTTCGGGCCGCGGACCCAGTACTTC
TRBD1	TRBJ1-5	few	TRBV10-3	CAISERTGGGQPQHF	TGTGCCATCAGTGAGCGGACAGGGGGGGGTCAGCCCCAGCATTTT
.	TRBJ1-5	few	TRBV10-3	CAISEVETNQPQHF	TGTGCCATCAGTGAGGTGGAGACAAATCAGCCCCAGCATTTT
TRBD1	TRBJ2-7	.	TRBV12-3/TRBV12-4	CASSPPGQGWDEQYF	TGTGCCAGCAGTCCCCCGGGACAGGGGTGGGACGAGCAGTACTTC
TRBD1	TRBJ2-4	.	TRBV3-1	CASSQVTGAKNIQYF	TGTGCCAGCAGCCAAGTGACAGGGGCCAAAAACATTCAGTACTTC
.	TRBJ1-1	.	TRBV18	CASTPILSNTEAFF	TGTGCCAGCACACCAATTCTTTCGAACACTGAAGCTTTCTTT
.	TRBJ1-1	.	TRBV12-3/TRBV12-4	CASSRQSGSEAFF	TGTGCCAGCAGTCGACAGTCCGGCTCTGAAGCTTTCTTT
.	TRBJ2-5	many	TRBV12-3/TRBV12-4	CASRAIGVETQYF	TGTGCCAGCAGGGCGATAGGGGTAGAGACCCAGTACTTC
TRBD2	TRBJ2-1	once	TRBV12-3/TRBV12-4	CASSRSGTSGNHNEQFF	TGTGCCAGCAGCCGCTCCGGGACTAGCGGGAACCACAATGAGCAGTTCTTC
TRBD1	TRBJ1-2	.	TRBV4-1	CASSQRGQYGYTF	TGCGCCAGCAGCCAACGGGGACAGTATGGCTACACCTTC
.	TRBJ1-4	.	TRBV2	CASSGNGNEKLFF	TGTGCCAGCAGTGGGAACGGGAATGAAAAACTGTTTTTT
TRBD2	TRBJ2-5	.	TRBV5-1	CASSFSGGETQYF	TGCGCCAGCAGCTTTTCCGGGGGGGAGACCCAGTACTTC
.	TRBJ2-3	.	TRBV20-1	CSAVQGSDTQYF	TGCAGTGCGGTCCAGGGGTCCGATACGCAGTATTTT
TRBD2	TRBJ2-7	.	TRBV20-1	CSASHPSGEGPYEQYF	TGCAGTGCTAGCCATCCTAGCGGGGAGGGCCCCTACGAGCAGTACTTC
.	TRBJ1-2	few	TRBV7-9	CASSPQNGYTF	TGTGCCAGCAGCCCCCAAAATGGCTACACCTTC
.	TRBJ2-5	few	TRBV27	CASSLIGNQETQYF	TGTGCCAGCAGTTTAATCGGTAACCAAGAGACCCAGTACTTC
TRBD2	TRBJ2-1	few	TRBV7-8	CASSLVPGRAPNEQFF	TGTGCCAGCAGCTTAGTACCCGGGAGGGCCCCTAATGAGCAGTTCTTC
.	TRBJ2-7	few	TRBV5-5	CASSSRDRTTYEQYF	TGTGCCAGCAGCTCGAGGGACCGCACTACCTACGAGCAGTACTTC
TRBD1	TRBJ2-5	many	TRBV12-3/TRBV12-4	CASSPRDRGGQETQYF	TGTGCCAGCAGCCCCAGGGACAGGGGAGGACAAGAGACCCAGTACTTC
TRBD1	TRBJ1-4	.	TRBV19	CASSQTGEEKLFF	TGTGCCAGTAGCCAAACAGGGGAAGAAAAACTGTTTTTT
.	TRBJ1-2	many	TRBV3-1	CASSQEEVRTFDGYTF	TGTGCCAGCAGCCAAGAAGAGGTCAGAACTTTTGATGGCTACACCTTC
.	TRBJ2-7	.	TRBV9	CASSETGEPYEQYF	TGTGCCAGCAGCGAGACGGGAGAGCCCTACGAGCAGTACTTC
.	TRBJ2-4	.	TRBV24-1	CATSDLLLAKNIQYF	TGTGCCACCAGTGATTTGCTGCTAGCCAAAAACATTCAGTACTTC